Included here is one T cell receptor beta chain sequence, with context. The target antigen is unknown. TCRdb keeps only in-frame clones here, not all; method: immunoSEQ multiplex PCR. This sample has about 50,000 clones, with around 31% found just once. The sample is drawn from a study of tumour-infiltrating T cells in Burkitt lymphoma. Overall study: Overall and progression-free survival were predicted by productive clonality.

Whole-study results and caveats: Several public clonotypes were shared across many Burkitt lymphoma patients.

The CDR3 sequence is 14 residues long. Trimming took 0 bases from V and 9 from J, leaving 12 bases between them. Germline CDR1 is MNHNS and CDR2 is SASEGT. The receptor was isolated from a human donor with Burkitt lymphoma. Sequenced: tumor tissue. V usage is TRBV6-1 and J usage is TRBJ1-5; D uncertain. DNA for the CDR3: TGTGCCAGCAGTGAAGCCCAGCAGAGTCTGCCCCAGCATTTT. Translating gives CASSEAQQSLPQHF.